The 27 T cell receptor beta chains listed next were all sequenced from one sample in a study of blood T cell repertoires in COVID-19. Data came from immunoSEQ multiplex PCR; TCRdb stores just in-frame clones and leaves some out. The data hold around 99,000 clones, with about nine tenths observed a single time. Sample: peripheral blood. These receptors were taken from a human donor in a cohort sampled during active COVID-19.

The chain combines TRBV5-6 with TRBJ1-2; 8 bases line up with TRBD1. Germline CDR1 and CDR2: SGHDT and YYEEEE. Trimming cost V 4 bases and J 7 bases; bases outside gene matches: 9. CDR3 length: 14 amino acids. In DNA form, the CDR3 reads TGTGCCAGCAGCCGGGACAGGAAAGTGCTTGGCTACACCTTC. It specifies CASSRDRKVLGYTF.

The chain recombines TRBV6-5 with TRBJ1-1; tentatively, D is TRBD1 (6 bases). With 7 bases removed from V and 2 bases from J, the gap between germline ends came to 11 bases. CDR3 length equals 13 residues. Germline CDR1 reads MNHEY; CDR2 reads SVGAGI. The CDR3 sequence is CASTKGVNTEAFF. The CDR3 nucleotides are TGTGCCAGCACTAAGGGGGTAAACACTGAAGCTTTCTTT.

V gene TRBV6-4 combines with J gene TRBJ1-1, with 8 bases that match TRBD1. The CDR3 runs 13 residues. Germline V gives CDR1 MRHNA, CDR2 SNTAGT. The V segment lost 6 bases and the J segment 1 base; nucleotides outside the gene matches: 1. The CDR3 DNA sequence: TGTGCCAGCAGCGACAGGGGGAACACTGAAGCTTTCTTT. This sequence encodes CASSDRGNTEAFF.

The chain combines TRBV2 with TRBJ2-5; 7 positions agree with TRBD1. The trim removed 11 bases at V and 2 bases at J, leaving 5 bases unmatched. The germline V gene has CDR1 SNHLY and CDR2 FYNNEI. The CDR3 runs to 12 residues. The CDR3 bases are TGTGCCGGGACAGCTCGGCAAGAGACCCAGTACTTC. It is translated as CAGTARQETQYF.

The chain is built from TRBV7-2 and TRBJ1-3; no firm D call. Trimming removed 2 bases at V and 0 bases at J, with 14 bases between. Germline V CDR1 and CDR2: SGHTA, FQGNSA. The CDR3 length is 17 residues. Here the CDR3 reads CASSLWVSRYSGNTIYF. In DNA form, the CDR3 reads TGTGCCAGCAGCTTATGGGTTTCGCGGTACTCTGGAAACACCATATATTTT.

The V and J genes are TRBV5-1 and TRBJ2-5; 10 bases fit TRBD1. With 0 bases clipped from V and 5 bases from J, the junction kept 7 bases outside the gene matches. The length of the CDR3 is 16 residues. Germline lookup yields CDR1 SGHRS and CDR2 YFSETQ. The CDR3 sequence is CASSLAGQGGMETQYF. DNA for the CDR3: TGCGCCAGCAGCTTGGCCGGACAGGGGGGTATGGAGACCCAGTACTTC.

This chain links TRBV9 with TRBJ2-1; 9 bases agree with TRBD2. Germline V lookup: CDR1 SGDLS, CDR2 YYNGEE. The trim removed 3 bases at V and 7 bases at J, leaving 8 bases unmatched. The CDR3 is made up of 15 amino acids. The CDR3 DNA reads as TGTGCCAGCAGCGCTCCGGGACTAGCTAGGAATGAGCAGTTCTTC. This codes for CASSAPGLARNEQFF.

CDR3 in amino acids: CASSLAGTSRDTQYF. The CDR3 DNA reads as TGCGCCAGCAGCCTAGCGGGGACCTCGCGGGATACGCAGTATTTT. The rearrangement links TRBV5-1 to TRBJ2-3; 9 bases line up with TRBD2. V lost 4 bases to trimming and J lost 6 bases; unmatched junction nucleotides: 9. The germline V gene has CDR1 SGHRS and CDR2 YFSETQ. This CDR3 region has 15 residues.

The CDR3 DNA is TGCGCCAGCAGCCAAGAAGTAGCGGGGGGCCCCAGGGGGCAGTACTTC. Translating gives CASSQEVAGGPRGQYF. V is TRBV4-1 and J is TRBJ2-7; 10 bases agree with TRBD2. The CDR3 is 16 residues long. V lost 0 bases and J lost 9; bases outside the gene matches: 11. Germline V gives CDR1 MGHRA, CDR2 YSYEKL.

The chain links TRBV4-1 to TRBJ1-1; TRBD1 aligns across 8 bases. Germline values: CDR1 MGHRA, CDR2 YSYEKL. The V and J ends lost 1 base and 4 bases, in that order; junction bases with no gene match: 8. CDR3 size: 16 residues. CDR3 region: CASSQGDRGWGTEAFF. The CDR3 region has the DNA TGCGCCAGCAGCCAAGGCGACAGGGGATGGGGCACTGAAGCTTTCTTT.

Here the CDR3 reads CASSFLSQGAGYEQFF. CDR3 DNA: TGTGCCAGCAGTTTTCTTTCGCAGGGGGCCGGATATGAGCAGTTCTTC. The rearrangement joins TRBV28 to TRBJ2-1, with 8 bases aligning to TRBD1. The CDR3 is 16 amino acids. After removal of 3 bases from V and 8 bases from J, the junction contained 12 bases not matched to a gene. The germline V gene has CDR1 MDHEN and CDR2 SYDVKM. Using reference TRBV28 and TRBJ2-1 for the parts outside the CDR3, the full variable domain is DVKVTQSSRYLVKRTGEKVFLECVQDMDHENMFWYRQDPGLGLRLIYFSYDVKMKEKGDIPEGYSVSREKKERFSLILESASTNQTSMYLCASSFLSQGAGYEQFFGPGTRLTVL.

Written as DNA, the CDR3 is TGCATCGTAGGGACAGGAACGTACGAGCAGTACTTC. Residues: CIVGTGTYEQYF. This sequence joins TRBV29-1 and TRBJ2-7, with 8 bases matching TRBD1. Germline V gene lookup returns CDR1 SQVTM and CDR2 ANQGSEA. The CDR3 is made up of 12 amino acids.

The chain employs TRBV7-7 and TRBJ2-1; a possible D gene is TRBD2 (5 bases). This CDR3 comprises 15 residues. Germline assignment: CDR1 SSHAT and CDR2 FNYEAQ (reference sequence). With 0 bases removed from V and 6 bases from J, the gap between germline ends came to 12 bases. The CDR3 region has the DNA TGTGCCAGCAGCTTAGCGGGAGAGGGAATCAATGAGCAGTTCTTC. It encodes CASSLAGEGINEQFF. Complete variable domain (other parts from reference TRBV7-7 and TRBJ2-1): GAGVSQSPRYKVTKRGQDVTLRCDPISSHATLYWYQQALGQGPEFLTYFNYEAQPDKSGLPSDRFSAERPEGSISTLTIQRTEQRDSAMYRCASSLAGEGINEQFFGPGTRLTVL.

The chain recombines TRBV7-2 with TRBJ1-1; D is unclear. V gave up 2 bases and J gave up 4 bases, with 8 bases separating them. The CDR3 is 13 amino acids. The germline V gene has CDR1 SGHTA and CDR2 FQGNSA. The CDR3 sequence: CASSLMRVTEAFF. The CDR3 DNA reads TGTGCCAGCAGCTTAATGAGAGTCACTGAAGCTTTCTTT.

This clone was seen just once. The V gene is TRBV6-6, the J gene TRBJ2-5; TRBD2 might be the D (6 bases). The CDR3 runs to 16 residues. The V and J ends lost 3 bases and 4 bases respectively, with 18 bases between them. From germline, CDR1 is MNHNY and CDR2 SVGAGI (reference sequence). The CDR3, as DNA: TGTGCCAGCAGTTATAGTGGCGGGGAGTGGATAGAGACCCAGTACTTC. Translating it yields CASSYSGGEWIETQYF.

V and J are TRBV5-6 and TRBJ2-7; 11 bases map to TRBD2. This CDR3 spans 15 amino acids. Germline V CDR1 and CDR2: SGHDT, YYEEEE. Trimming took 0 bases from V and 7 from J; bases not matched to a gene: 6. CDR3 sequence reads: CASSLGSGRANEQYF. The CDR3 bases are TGTGCCAGCAGCTTGGGTAGCGGGAGGGCCAATGAGCAGTACTTC.

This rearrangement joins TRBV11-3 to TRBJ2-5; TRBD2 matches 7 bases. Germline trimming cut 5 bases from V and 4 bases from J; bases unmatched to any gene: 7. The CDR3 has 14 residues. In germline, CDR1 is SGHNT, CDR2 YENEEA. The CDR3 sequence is CASSPGRGSETQYF. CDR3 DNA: TGTGCCAGCAGCCCAGGGCGGGGGTCAGAGACCCAGTACTTC.

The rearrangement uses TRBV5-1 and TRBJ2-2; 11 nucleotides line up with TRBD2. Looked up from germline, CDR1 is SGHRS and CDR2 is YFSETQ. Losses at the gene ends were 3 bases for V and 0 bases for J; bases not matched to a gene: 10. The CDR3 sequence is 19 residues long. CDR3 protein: CASSSIGLAGYANTGELFF. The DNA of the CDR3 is TGCGCCAGCAGCTCGATAGGACTAGCGGGTTACGCGAACACCGGGGAGCTGTTTTTT.

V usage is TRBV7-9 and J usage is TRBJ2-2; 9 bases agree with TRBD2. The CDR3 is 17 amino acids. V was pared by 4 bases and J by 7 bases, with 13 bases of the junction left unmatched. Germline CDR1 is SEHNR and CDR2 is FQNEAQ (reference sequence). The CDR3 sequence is CASSSKTSGRLSGELFF. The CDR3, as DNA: TGTGCCAGCAGCTCGAAGACTAGCGGTCGTCTCAGCGGGGAGCTGTTTTTT.

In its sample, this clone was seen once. DNA for the CDR3: TGTGCCAGTAGTATTAAGACAGGCAGGGGAGGCTACACCTTC. It yields the protein CASSIKTGRGGYTF. The rearrangement uses TRBV19 and TRBJ1-2, with D possibly TRBD1 on 6 matching bases. Between the trimmed V and J ends, which lost 3 bases and 8 bases, there was a span of 16 bases. The CDR3 is 14 residues long. From germline, CDR1 is LNHDA and CDR2 SQIVND (reference sequence). The variable domain in full, completed from reference TRBV19 and TRBJ1-2, reads DGGITQSPKYLFRKEGQNVTLSCEQNLNHDAMYWYRQDPGQGLRLIYYSQIVNDFQKGDIAEGYSVSREKKESFPLTVTSAQKNPTAFYLCASSIKTGRGGYTFGSGTRLTVV.

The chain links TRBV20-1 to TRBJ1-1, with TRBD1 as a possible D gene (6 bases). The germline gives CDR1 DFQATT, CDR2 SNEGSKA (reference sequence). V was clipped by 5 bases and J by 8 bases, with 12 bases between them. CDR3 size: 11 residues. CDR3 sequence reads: CSAPGQREAFF. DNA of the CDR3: TGCAGTGCTCCCGGACAGAGAGAAGCTTTCTTT.

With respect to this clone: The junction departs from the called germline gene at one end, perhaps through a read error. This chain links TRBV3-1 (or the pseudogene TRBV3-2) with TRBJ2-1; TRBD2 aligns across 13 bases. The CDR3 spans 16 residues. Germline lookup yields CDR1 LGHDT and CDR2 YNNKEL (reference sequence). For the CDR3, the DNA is TGTGCCAGCAGGCAAGTCGGGACTAGCGGGAACAATGAGCAGTTCTTC. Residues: CASRQVGTSGNNEQFF.

The CDR3 here is CASSAAGTGYNSPLHF. In DNA, the CDR3 is TGTGCCAGCAGTGCAGCCGGGACAGGCTATAATTCACCCCTCCACTTT. This chain links TRBV25-1 with TRBJ1-6; 8 nucleotides align to TRBD1. The CDR3 is 16 residues long. The germline V gene encodes CDR1 MGHDK and CDR2 SYGVNS. With V trimmed by 4 bases and J by 3 bases, 5 bases remained unmatched.

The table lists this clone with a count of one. In DNA form, the CDR3 reads TGTGCTAGTGGCCCCGCGGGGAAATCCTATGGCTACACCTTC. Translated, it gives CASGPAGKSYGYTF. The rearrangement links TRBV12-5 to TRBJ1-2; unclear D gene. The CDR3 totals 14 residues. The germline V and J ends were trimmed by 6 bases and 4 bases, with 15 bases remaining between them. CDR1 is LGHNT, CDR2 FRNRAP, per germline.

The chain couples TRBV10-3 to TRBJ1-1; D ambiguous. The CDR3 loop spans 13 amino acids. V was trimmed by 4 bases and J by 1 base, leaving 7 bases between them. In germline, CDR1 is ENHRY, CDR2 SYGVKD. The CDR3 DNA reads TGTGCCATCAGTGGTCCAGAGAACACTGAAGCTTTCTTT. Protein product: CAISGPENTEAFF.

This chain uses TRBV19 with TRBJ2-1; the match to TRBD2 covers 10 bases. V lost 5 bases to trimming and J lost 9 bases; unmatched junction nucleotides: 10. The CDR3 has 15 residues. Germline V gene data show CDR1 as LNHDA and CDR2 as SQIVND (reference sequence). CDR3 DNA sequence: TGTGCCAGTAGTCCCGTAGCGGGGGGCCTACTTGAGCAGTTCTTC. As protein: CASSPVAGGLLEQFF.

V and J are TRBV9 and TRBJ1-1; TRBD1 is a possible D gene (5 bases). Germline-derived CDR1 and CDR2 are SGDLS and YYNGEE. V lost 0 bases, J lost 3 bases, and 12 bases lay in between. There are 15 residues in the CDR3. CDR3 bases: TGTGCCAGCAGCGTAGCTCCGGGGGGTGACACTGAAGCTTTCTTT. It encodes CASSVAPGGDTEAFF. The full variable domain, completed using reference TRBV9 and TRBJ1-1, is DSGVTQTPKHLITATGQRVTLRCSPRSGDLSVYWYQQSLDQGLQFLIQYYNGEERAKGNILERFSAQQFPDLHSELNLSSLELGDSALYFCASSVAPGGDTEAFFGQGTRLTVV.